This T cell receptor beta chain was documented in a study of T cell responses to AZD1222 COVID-19 vaccine. Whole-study findings and limits: The number of AZD1222 recipients seropositive at baseline was only five to seven. It was only after the peak T cell response that any repertoires were sampled.

Concerning this clone itself: What it binds is not known.

Second-dose groups at about 4 or about 12 weeks were pooled. Clones were sequenced by immunoSEQ multiplex PCR, and TCRdb holds only the in-frame ones, with some missing. The profile shows 150,000 to 250,000 clones, roughly 92% of them singletons. The CDR3 runs 15 residues. Per the germline V gene, CDR1 is SGHAT and CDR2 is FQNNGV. Between the trimmed V and J ends, which lost 4 bases and 2 bases, there was a span of 12 bases. The sample was peripheral blood, taken 28 days after the second AZD1222 dose. The chain combines TRBV11-2 with TRBJ2-1; the D is unclear. This TCR derives from an adult who received the AZD1222 COVID-19 vaccine. The CDR3 spells CASSYPAGPYNEQFF. The CDR3 DNA is TGTGCCAGCAGCTACCCGGCCGGTCCCTACAATGAGCAGTTCTTC.